The clone carrying this TCR beta chain has a count of ten or more. Its specificity is not known. With a much larger clone just one base away, this may be a read error. Each CDR3 protein gets one entry after TCRdb re-called the multiplex PCR reads with MiXCR. The table has 130,000 or so distinct CDR3 sequences, over 25% seen once. This entry belongs to a study of breast tumors, draining lymph nodes, adjacent tissues. Study conclusions and caveats: Compared with lymph nodes, tumors were less diverse; compared with nontumor tissue, more. The lymph node origin of tumor T cells was framed as consistent with a hypothesis, not demonstrated. Compared with basal-like, luminal-like tumors shared significantly more repertoire with nontumor tissue.

The lymph nodes were axillary draining lymph nodes from breast cancer patients. The CDR3 has 13 amino acids. V dropped 5 bases and J dropped 3 bases, with 11 bases sitting between them. Germline CDR1 MNHNY, CDR2 SVGAGI (reference sequence). Sequenced sample: axillary lymph node tissue. The TCR sequence derives from a female donor with breast cancer. Some clones in this sample may be carry-over from other donors' samples. The chain uses TRBV6-6 and TRBJ2-7; TRBD1 might be the D (6 bases). CDR3 bases: TGTGCCAGCAGTCACAGGGTAGACTACGAGCAGTACTTC. This gives the protein CASSHRVDYEQYF.